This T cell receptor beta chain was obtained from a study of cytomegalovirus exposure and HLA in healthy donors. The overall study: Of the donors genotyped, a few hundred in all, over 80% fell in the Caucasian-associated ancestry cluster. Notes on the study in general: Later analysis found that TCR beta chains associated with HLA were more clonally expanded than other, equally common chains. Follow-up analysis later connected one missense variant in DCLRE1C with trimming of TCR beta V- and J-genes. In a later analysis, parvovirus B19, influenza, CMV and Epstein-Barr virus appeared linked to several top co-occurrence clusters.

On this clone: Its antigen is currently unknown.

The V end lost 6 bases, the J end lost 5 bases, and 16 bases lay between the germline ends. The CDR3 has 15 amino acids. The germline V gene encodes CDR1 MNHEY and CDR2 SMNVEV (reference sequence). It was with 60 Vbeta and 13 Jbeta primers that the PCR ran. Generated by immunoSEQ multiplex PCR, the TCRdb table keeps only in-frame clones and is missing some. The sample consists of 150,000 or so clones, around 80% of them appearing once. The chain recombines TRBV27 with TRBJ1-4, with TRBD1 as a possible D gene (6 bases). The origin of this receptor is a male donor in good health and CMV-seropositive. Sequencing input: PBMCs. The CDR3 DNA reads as TGTGCCAGCAGCCCTACCAGACAGGTCAATGAAAAACTGTTTTTT. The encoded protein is CASSPTRQVNEKLFF.